These 6 T cell receptor beta chains were sequenced from one sample in a study of Ad26.COV2.S vaccination and SARS-CoV-2 variants (TCRdb year 2021). Receptor libraries were prepared by the immunoSEQ multiplex PCR assay. What TCRdb holds here is the immuneACCESS table cut down to in-frame rearrangements. Part of the clones is not present; checked against another copy, under half of the missing clones reflect an unresolved V gene, and the others are unexplained. This sample lists about 390,000 clones; approximately 91% were detected once. 3.5% of the sample is held by the ten biggest clonotypes. What this sample's treatment or condition label stands for: roughly 19 received Ad26.COV2.S at low or high dose, single or two shots; about 5 received placebo; per-sample allocation not given. For vaccine and placebo recipients, repertoires were sequenced using samples collected on day 63 after the first injection.

The sample here was peripheral blood, taken in a trial of Ad26.COV2.S vaccine versus placebo. Every receptor here comes from a person aged 18 to 65 who received the Ad26.COV2.S COVID-19 vaccine or a placebo.

V is TRBV29-1 and J is TRBJ2-7; no firm D call. The CDR3 covers 12 residues. CDR1 is SQVTM and CDR2 is ANQGSEA in the germline V gene. The germline V and J ends were trimmed by 4 bases and 2 bases, with 9 bases remaining between them. The CDR3 nucleotides read TGCAGCGTTGGGCCTGGGACCTACGAGCAGTACTTC. It translates to CSVGPGTYEQYF.

This clone was seen only a few times. The chain recombines TRBV7-2 with TRBJ2-7, with D perhaps matching TRBD1 (6 bases). V gave up 5 bases and J gave up 2 bases, with 10 bases separating them. Germline CDR1 and CDR2: SGHTA and FQGNSA. The CDR3 is made up of 13 amino acids. Here the CDR3 DNA reads TGTGCCAGCAGCGGGACATGGACCTACGAGCAGTACTTC. Amino acids: CASSGTWTYEQYF.

The chain has TRBV6-1 and TRBJ1-5, with D unclear. Trimming pared 1 base from V and 2 bases from J, leaving 6 bases between. The CDR3 runs to 14 residues. CDR1 and CDR2 (germline): MNHNS, SASEGT. The DNA for the CDR3 is TGTGCCAGCAGTGAAGGGGAGGGCAATCAGCCCCAGCATTTT. Its translation is CASSEGEGNQPQHF.

V is TRBV10-1 and J is TRBJ1-4; D remains ambiguous. V lost 2 bases, J lost 2 bases, and 12 bases lay in between. Germline V gene sequence: CDR1 WNHNN, CDR2 SYGVQD (reference sequence). This CDR3 region has 16 residues. CDR3 nucleotide sequence: TGCGCCAGCAGTGAGGAAGGAAGATCTACTAATGAAAAACTGTTTTTT. This gives the protein CASSEEGRSTNEKLFF.

The rearrangement uses TRBV7-2 and TRBJ2-3; D ambiguous. V was shortened by 5 bases and J by 5 bases, with 8 bases between the two germline ends. The CDR3 sequence is 12 residues long. Looked up from germline, CDR1 is SGHTA and CDR2 is FQGNSA. CDR3 DNA: TGTGCCAGCAGCCATCCCGGAGATACGCAGTATTTT. It encodes CASSHPGDTQYF.

The J gene is TRBJ1-2, the V gene TRBV30, with 8 bases fitting TRBD1. V trimming: 3 bases; J trimming: 6 bases; junction bases outside the gene matches: 12. The CDR3 runs 15 residues. The germline V gene has CDR1 GTSNPN and CDR2 SVGIG (reference sequence). CDR3 nucleotide sequence: TGTGCCTGGAGCCGTGACGGGCAGGGGGCTGATGGCTACACCTTC. Its translation is CAWSRDGQGADGYTF.